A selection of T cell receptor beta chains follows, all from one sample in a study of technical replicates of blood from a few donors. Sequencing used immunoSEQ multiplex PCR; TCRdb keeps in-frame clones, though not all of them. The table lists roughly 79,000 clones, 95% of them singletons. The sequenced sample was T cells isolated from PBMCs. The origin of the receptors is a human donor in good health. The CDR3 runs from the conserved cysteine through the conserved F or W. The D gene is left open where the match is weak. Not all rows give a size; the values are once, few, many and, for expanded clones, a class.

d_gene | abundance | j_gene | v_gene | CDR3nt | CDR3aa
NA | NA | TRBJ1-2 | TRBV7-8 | TGTGCCAGCAGCTTAGGGGTGGGGCGTATTTATGGCTACACCTTC | CASSLGVGRIYGYTF
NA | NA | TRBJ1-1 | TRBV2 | TGTGCCAGCAGTGACTTACGGGGGACTGAAGCTTTCTTT | CASSDLRGTEAFF
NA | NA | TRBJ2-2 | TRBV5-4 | TGTGCCAGCAGCTTGGTAGCGTTGATGGGGTACACCGGGGAGCTGTTTTTT | CASSLVALMGYTGELFF
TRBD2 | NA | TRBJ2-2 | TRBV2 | TGTGCCAGCAGGCCCTGGACTAGCGGGAATACCGGGGAGCTGTTTTTT | CASRPWTSGNTGELFF
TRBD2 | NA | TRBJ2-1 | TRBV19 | TGTGCCAGTAGTATAACAGCGGGAGGCTACAATGAGCAGTTCTTC | CASSITAGGYNEQFF
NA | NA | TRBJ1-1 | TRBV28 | TGTGCCAGCAGTCAAGACTGGTACGGAGCTTTCTTT | CASSQDWYGAFF
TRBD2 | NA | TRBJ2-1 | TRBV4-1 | TGCGCCAGCAGCCCTAAACGGGGGGGAACTAGCGGGACCTCCTACAATGAGCAGTTCTTC | CASSPKRGGTSGTSYNEQFF
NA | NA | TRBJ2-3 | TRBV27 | TGTGCCAGCAGTTTAGGGGCGAGCACAGATACGCAGTATTTT | CASSLGASTDTQYF
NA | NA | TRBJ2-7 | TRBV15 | TGTGCCACCAGCGGCGGACACAACTACGAGCAGTACTTC | CATSGGHNYEQYF
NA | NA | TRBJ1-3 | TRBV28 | TGTGCCAGCAATGGGCAGTACTCTGGAAACACCATATATTTT | CASNGQYSGNTIYF
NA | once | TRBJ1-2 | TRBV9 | TGTGCCAGCAGCGTAGATGTCAGTAACTATGGCTACACCTTC | CASSVDVSNYGYTF
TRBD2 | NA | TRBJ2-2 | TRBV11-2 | TGTGCCAGCAGCTTAGCGCTAGCGGTATCCGGGGAGCTGTTTTTT | CASSLALAVSGELFF
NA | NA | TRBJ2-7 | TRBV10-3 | TGTGCCATCAGTGAGTCTAGCGTAGGGTACGAGCAGTACTTC | CAISESSVGYEQYF